This T cell receptor (beta chain) appears in the sequencing data of a study of tumor and adjacent non-tumor tissue in lung cancer. Study-wide background: Stage I to III disease affected 9 to 10 men and about five women aged about 30 to 76.

On this clonotype itself: Mismatch with germline at one junction end may stem from a read error.

TCRbeta libraries were built with three rounds of nested PCR, modified from ARM-PCR. Using its own MiXCR run on the multiplex PCR reads, TCRdb lists one record per CDR3 protein. In the table there are approximately 140,000 distinct CDR3 sequences, around 61% of which are singletons. The template was RNA from unsorted bulk tissue. Newly diagnosed lung cancer patients had thoracic surgery in China, August–late 2014, without prior chemotherapy. CDR1 is LGHNA, CDR2 YNFKEQ, per germline. The CDR3 consists of 15 residues. This receptor was identified in a man in his 60s with small cell lung cancer. Sequencing was done on a sample of lung tumor tissue. The rearrangement links TRBV4-2 to TRBJ1-4; no definite D call. The CDR3, as DNA: TGTGCCAGCAGCCAAGGGGTCCTCACTAATGAAAAACTGCTTTTT. It codes for CASSQGVLTNEKLLF.